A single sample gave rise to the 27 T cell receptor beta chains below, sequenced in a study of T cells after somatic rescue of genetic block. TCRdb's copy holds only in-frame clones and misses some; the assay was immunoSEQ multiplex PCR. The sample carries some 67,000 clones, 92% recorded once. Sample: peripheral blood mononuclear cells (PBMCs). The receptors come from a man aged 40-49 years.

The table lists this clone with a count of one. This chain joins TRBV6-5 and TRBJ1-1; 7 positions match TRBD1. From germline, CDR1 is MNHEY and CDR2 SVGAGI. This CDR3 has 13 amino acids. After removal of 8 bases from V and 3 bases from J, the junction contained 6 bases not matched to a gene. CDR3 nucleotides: TGTGCCAGCCGACAGGGCAGGGACACTGAAGCTTTCTTT. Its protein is CASRQGRDTEAFF.

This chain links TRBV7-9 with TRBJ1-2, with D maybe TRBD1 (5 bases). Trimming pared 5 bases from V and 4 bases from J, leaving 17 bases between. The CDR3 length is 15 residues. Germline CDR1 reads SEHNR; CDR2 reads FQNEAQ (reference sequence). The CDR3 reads CASSTGTPRGYGYTF. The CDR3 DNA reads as TGTGCCAGCAGCACCGGGACCCCGAGGGGCTATGGCTACACCTTC.

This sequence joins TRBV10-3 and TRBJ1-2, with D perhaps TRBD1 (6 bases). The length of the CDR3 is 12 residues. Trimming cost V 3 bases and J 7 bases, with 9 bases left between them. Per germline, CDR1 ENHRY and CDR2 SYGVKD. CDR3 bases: TGTGCCATCAGTGACGGGGGCAGTGGCTACACCTTC. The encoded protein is CAISDGGSGYTF.

The CDR3 region has the DNA TGTGCCAGCAGCTTTCCCCGGGGGCGGGAAGGGTACGAGCAGTACTTC. Its protein is CASSFPRGREGYEQYF. This chain joins TRBV7-9 and TRBJ2-5; D possibly matches TRBD1 or TRBD2 (6 bases each). The end of the DNA is better explained by TRBJ2-7, so the J call may be wrong. CDR3 length equals 16 residues. The germline gives CDR1 SEHNR, CDR2 FQNEAQ (reference sequence).

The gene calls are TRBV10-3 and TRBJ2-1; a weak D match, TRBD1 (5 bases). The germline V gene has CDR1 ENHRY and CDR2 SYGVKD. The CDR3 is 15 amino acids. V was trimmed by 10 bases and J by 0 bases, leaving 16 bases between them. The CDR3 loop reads CATKGAVSSYNEQFF. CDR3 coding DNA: TGTGCCACCAAAGGGGCTGTGAGCTCCTACAATGAGCAGTTCTTC.

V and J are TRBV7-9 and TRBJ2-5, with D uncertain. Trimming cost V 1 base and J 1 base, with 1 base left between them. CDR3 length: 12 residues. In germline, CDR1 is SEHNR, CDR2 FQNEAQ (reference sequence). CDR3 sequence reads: CASSLVQETQYF. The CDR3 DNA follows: TGTGCCAGCAGCTTAGTCCAAGAGACCCAGTACTTC.

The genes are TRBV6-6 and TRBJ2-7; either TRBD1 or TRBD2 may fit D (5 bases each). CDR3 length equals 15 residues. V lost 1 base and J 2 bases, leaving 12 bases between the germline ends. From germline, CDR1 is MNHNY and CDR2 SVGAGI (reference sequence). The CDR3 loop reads CASSYLGRRTYEQYF. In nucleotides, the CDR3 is TGTGCCAGCAGTTACTTGGGACGAAGAACCTACGAGCAGTACTTC.

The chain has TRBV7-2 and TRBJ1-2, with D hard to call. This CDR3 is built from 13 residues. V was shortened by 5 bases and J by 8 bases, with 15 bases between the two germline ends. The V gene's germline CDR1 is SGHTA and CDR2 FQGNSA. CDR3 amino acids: CASSPRRPGGYTF. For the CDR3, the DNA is TGTGCCAGCAGCCCCAGACGGCCCGGGGGCTACACCTTC.

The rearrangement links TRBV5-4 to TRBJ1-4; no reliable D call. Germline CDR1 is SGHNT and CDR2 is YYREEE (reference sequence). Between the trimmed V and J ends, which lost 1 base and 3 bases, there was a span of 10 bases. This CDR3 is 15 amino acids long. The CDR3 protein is CASSLTWGANEKLFF. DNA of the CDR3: TGTGCCAGCAGCTTGACGTGGGGAGCTAATGAAAAACTGTTTTTT.

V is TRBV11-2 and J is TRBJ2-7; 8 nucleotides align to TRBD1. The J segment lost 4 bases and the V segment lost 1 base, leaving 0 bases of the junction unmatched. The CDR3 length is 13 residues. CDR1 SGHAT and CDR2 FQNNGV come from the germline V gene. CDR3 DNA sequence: TGTGCCAGCAGCTTAGGGACAGGGTACGAGCAGTACTTC. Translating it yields CASSLGTGYEQYF.

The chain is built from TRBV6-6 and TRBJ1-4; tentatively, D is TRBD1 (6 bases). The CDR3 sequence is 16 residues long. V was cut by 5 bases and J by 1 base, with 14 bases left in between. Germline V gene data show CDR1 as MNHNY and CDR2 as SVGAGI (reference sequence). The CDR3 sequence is CASSAQGLGTNEKLFF. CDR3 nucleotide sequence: TGTGCCAGCAGTGCACAGGGACTTGGAACTAATGAAAAACTGTTTTTT.

The CDR3 loop is CASSGQGALNSPLHF. CDR3 sequence (DNA): TGTGCCAGCTCAGGACAGGGGGCGCTTAATTCACCCCTCCACTTT. The chain combines TRBV18 with TRBJ1-6, with TRBD1 matching over 11 bases. Germline-derived CDR1 and CDR2 are KGHSH and LQKENI. The length of the CDR3 is 15 residues. V was clipped by 5 bases and J by 6 bases; unmatched bases: 3.

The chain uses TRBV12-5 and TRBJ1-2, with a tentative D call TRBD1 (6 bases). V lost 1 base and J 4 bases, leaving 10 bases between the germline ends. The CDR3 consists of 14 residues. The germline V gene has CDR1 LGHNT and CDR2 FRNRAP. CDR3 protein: CASGLALQGYGYTF. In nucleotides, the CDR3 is TGTGCTAGTGGTTTGGCCTTACAGGGCTATGGCTACACCTTC.

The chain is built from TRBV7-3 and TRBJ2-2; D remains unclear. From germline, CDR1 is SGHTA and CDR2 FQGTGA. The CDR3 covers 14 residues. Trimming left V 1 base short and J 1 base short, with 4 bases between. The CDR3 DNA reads TGTGCCAGCAGCTTAATGGGGAACACCGGGGAGCTGTTTTTT. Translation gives CASSLMGNTGELFF. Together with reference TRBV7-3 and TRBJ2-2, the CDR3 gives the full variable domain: GAGVSQTPSNKVTEKGKYVELRCDPISGHTALYWYRQSLGQGPEFLIYFQGTGAADDSGLPNDRFFAVRPEGSVSTLKIQRTERGDSAVYLCASSLMGNTGELFFGEGSRLTVL.

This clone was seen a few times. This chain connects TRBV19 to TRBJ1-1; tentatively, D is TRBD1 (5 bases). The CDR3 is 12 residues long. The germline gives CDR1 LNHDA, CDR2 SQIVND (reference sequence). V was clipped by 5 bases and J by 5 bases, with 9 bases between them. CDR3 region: CASSAGTTEAFF. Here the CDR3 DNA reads TGTGCCAGTAGTGCCGGGACGACTGAAGCTTTCTTT.

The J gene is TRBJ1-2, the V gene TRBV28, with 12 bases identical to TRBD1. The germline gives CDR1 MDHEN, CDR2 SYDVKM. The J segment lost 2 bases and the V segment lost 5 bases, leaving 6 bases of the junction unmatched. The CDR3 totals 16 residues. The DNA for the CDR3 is TGTGCCAGCAGTCTGGGCGGGACAGGGGGCAACTATGGCTACACCTTC. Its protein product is CASSLGGTGGNYGYTF.

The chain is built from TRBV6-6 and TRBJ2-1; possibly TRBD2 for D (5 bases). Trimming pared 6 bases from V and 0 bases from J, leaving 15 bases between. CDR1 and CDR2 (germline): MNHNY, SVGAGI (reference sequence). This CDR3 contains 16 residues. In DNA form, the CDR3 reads TGTGCCAGCAGGACGGCGCGGAGGAGCTCCTACAATGAGCAGTTCTTC. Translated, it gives CASRTARRSSYNEQFF.

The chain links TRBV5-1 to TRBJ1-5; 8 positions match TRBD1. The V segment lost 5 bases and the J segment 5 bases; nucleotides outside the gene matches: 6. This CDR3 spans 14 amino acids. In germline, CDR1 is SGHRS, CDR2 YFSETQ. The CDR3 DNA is TGCGCCAGCAGTTACACAGGGGGGGATCAGCCCCAGCATTTT. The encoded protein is CASSYTGGDQPQHF.

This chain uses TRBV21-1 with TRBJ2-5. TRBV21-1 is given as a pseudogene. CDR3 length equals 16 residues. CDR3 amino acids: CARGRAGLRHFWTQYF. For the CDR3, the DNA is TGTGCCAGGGGGCGGGCAGGTCTACGGCACTTTTGGACCCAGTACTTC.

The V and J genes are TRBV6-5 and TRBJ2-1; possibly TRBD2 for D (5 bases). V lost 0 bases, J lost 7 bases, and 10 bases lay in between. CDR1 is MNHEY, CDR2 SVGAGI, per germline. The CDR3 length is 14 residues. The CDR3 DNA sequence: TGTGCCAGCAGTTACTCGTATGGGGAGAATGAGCAGTTCTTC. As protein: CASSYSYGENEQFF.

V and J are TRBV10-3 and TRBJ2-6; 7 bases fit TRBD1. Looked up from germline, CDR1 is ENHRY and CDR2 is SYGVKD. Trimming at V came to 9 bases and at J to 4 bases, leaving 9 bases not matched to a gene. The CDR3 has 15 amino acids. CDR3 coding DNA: TGTGCCATTGGACAGGACGCGAGGGGGGCCAACGTCCTGACTTTC. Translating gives CAIGQDARGANVLTF.

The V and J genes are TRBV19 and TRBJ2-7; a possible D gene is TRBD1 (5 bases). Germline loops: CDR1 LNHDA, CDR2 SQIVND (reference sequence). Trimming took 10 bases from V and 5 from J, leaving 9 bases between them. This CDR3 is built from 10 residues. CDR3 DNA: TGTGCCAATTCAGGGAACGAGCAGTACTTC. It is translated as CANSGNEQYF.

The CDR3: CASSLATALNTEAFF. Here the CDR3 DNA reads TGTGCCAGCAGCTTAGCCACAGCTTTGAACACTGAAGCTTTCTTT. V is TRBV7-6 and J is TRBJ1-1, with D uncertain. This CDR3 is built from 15 residues. Trimming cost V 0 bases and J 0 bases, with 8 bases left between them. The germline gives CDR1 SGHVS, CDR2 FNYEAQ.

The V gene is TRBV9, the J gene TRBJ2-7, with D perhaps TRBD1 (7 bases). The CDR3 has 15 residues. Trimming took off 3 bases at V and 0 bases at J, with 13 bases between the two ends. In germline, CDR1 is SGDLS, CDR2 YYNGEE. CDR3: CASSGGDRSSYEQYF. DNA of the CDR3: TGTGCCAGCAGCGGGGGGGACAGAAGCTCCTACGAGCAGTACTTC.

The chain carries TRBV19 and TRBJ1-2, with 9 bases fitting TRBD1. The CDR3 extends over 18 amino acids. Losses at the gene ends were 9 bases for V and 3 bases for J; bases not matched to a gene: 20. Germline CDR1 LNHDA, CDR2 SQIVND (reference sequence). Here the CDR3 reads CARTDFLPQQGADYGYTF. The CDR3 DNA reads TGTGCCAGAACCGATTTCCTCCCTCAACAGGGGGCCGACTATGGCTACACCTTC.

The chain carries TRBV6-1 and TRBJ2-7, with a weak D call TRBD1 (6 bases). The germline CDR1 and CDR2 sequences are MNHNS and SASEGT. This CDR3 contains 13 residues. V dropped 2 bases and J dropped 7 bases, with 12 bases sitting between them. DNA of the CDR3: TGTGCCAGCAGTGAAATGTGGGGGCGGGAGCAGTACTTC. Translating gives CASSEMWGREQYF.

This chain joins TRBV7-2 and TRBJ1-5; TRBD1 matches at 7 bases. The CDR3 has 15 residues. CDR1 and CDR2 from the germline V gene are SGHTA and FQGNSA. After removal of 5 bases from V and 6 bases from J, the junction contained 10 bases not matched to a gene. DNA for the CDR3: TGTGCCAGCAGCGACGGGACAGAGTATGTTCAGCCCCAGCATTTT. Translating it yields CASSDGTEYVQPQHF.